Presented here are 13 T cell receptor beta chains from one specimen sequenced in a study of PD-L1 blockade in urothelial cancer. Clones were sequenced by immunoSEQ multiplex PCR, and TCRdb holds only the in-frame ones, with some missing. The sample yields 85,000 to 95,000 clones, 80% to 90% seen once. The time point denotes: pretreatment peripheral blood. The sequenced sample was PBMCs, obtained around atezolizumab (anti-PD-L1) treatment. These TCRs come from a woman aged 80 or over with urothelial cancer.

The V call is TRBV5-4, the J call TRBJ2-2; 7 positions match TRBD2. The germline V gene has CDR1 SGHNT and CDR2 YYREEE (reference sequence). The CDR3 sequence is 15 residues long. V trimming: 2 bases; J trimming: 2 bases; junction bases outside the gene matches: 3. The CDR3 coding sequence is TGTGCCAGCAGCTTTAGCGGGTTCAACACCGGGGAGCTGTTTTTT. Translation: CASSFSGFNTGELFF.

This chain joins TRBV27 and TRBJ1-1; 8 nucleotides agree with TRBD1. The V and J ends lost 0 bases and 4 bases, in that order; junction bases with no gene match: 7. This CDR3 contains 16 residues. Per the germline V gene, CDR1 is MNHEY and CDR2 is SMNVEV (reference sequence). The CDR3 DNA is TGTGCCAGCAGTTTATCTTTAGGACAGGGAGGCACTGAAGCTTTCTTT. Its translation is CASSLSLGQGGTEAFF.

V gene TRBV18 combines with J gene TRBJ2-7; D not resolved. The CDR3 length is 13 residues. Germline CDR1 reads KGHSH; CDR2 reads LQKENI. Trimming removed 1 base at V and 6 bases at J, with 10 bases between. The CDR3 coding sequence is TGTGCCAGCTCACCACGTCAGTATGGCGAGCAGTACTTC. Residues: CASSPRQYGEQYF.

This chain uses TRBV28 with TRBJ1-2; 7 nucleotides match TRBD1. Germline V CDR1 and CDR2: MDHEN, SYDVKM. Trimming took 3 bases from V and 4 from J; bases not matched to a gene: 5. The CDR3 is 14 residues long. The CDR3 is CASSLGTEIYGYTF. In nucleotides, the CDR3 is TGTGCCAGCAGTTTGGGGACAGAAATCTATGGCTACACCTTC.

This rearrangement joins TRBV10-2 to TRBJ1-1; a possible D gene is TRBD1 (5 bases). V lost 5 bases, J lost 1 base, and 17 bases lay in between. The CDR3 sequence is 16 residues long. Germline V gives CDR1 WSHSY, CDR2 SAAADI. Written as DNA, the CDR3 is TGCGCCAGCAGTCGCTCTGGGGGGGAGAGGAACACTGAAGCTTTCTTT. Encoded protein: CASSRSGGERNTEAFF.

The rearrangement joins TRBV7-9 to TRBJ2-7; 8 nucleotides line up with TRBD2. Trimming at V came to 5 bases and at J to 4 bases, leaving 7 bases not matched to a gene. Germline values: CDR1 SEHNR, CDR2 FQNEAQ (reference sequence). This CDR3 contains 14 residues. The CDR3 sequence is CASSTSGLVYEQYF. The CDR3 bases are TGTGCCAGCAGCACCTCGGGACTAGTGTACGAGCAGTACTTC.

This chain uses TRBV9 with TRBJ2-1; TRBD2 aligns across 10 bases. The ends lost 2 bases at V and 4 bases at J; junction bases unmatched: 21. The CDR3 runs 21 residues. Germline values: CDR1 SGDLS, CDR2 YYNGEE. The CDR3 loop reads CASSVPRGEREGGHLYNEQFF. The CDR3 nucleotides are TGTGCCAGCAGCGTCCCGAGGGGGGAGCGGGAGGGGGGGCACTTATACAATGAGCAGTTCTTC.

The chain is built from TRBV6-1 and TRBJ2-5, with 10 bases fitting TRBD2. CDR1 is MNHNS and CDR2 is SASEGT in the germline V gene. The V gene end was trimmed by 1 base and the J gene end by 7 bases; junction bases not matched to a gene: 6. The CDR3 totals 15 residues. CDR3 DNA sequence: TGTGCCAGCAGTGAAGGGGGACTAGCGAGTGTGACCCAGTACTTC. Protein sequence: CASSEGGLASVTQYF.

The chain links TRBV5-1 to TRBJ2-7; 8 nucleotides match TRBD1. J lost 2 bases, V lost 4 bases, and 8 bases had no gene match. The germline V gene encodes CDR1 SGHRS and CDR2 YFSETQ. The CDR3 consists of 15 residues. The CDR3 region is CASSPQGARTYEQYF. The CDR3 region has the DNA TGCGCCAGCAGCCCGCAGGGGGCGCGCACCTACGAGCAGTACTTC.

This clone showed up just a few times. The J gene is TRBJ2-1, the V gene TRBV2; a possible D gene is TRBD1 (5 bases). Germline lookup yields CDR1 SNHLY and CDR2 FYNNEI. The V and J ends lost 3 bases and 6 bases respectively, with 12 bases between them. The CDR3 totals 14 residues. The CDR3 sequence is CASSEGRNRNEQFF. DNA for the CDR3: TGTGCCAGCAGTGAGGGGCGGAATCGCAATGAGCAGTTCTTC.

This clone appeared a single time. The chain carries TRBV25-1 and TRBJ1-4; TRBD1 matches 7 bases. J gave up 4 bases and V 4 bases, and 9 bases lay outside the gene matches. There are 16 residues in the CDR3. Germline lookup yields CDR1 MGHDK and CDR2 SYGVNS. CDR3 nucleotide sequence: TGTGCCAGCAGTGCCGATACAGGGGTCCGTAATGAAAAACTGTTTTTT. Protein sequence: CASSADTGVRNEKLFF.

The chain couples TRBV9 to TRBJ2-7; the D gene is possibly TRBD1 (6 bases). V gave up 0 bases and J gave up 3 bases, with 16 bases separating them. The CDR3 covers 16 residues. CDR1 is SGDLS, CDR2 YYNGEE, per germline. The CDR3 DNA is TGTGCCAGCAGCGTAGCCTCTTCGGACAGCCTCTACGAGCAGTACTTC. It is translated as CASSVASSDSLYEQYF.

The chain couples TRBV29-1 to TRBJ2-3, with TRBD2 identical over 8 bases. Germline V gene sequence: CDR1 SQVTM, CDR2 ANQGSEA. The CDR3 runs 13 residues. V dropped 5 bases and J dropped 0; count of bases not matched to a gene: 1. The CDR3 spells CSVRTSSTDTQYF. As DNA, the CDR3 is TGCAGCGTTAGGACTAGCAGCACAGATACGCAGTATTTT.